This TCR beta chain was obtained from a study of T-cell reconstitution after alpha-beta-depleted transplantation in children listed by TCRdb under 2016. Broadly, across the study: The study quantitatively tracked T-cell immune reconstitution after TCRalphabeta/CD19-depleted allogeneic hematopoietic cell transplantation in children using TCR repertoire profiling. The research as a whole found: About two months after transplant, the apparently early recovery of alphabetaT-cell counts reportedly depended on just several hundred clones that had expanded rapidly and came from non-depleted graft cells. The high TCRbeta diversity at day 60 in some patients was ascribed to recipient T cells and intrathymic progenitors that had survived conditioning. Over subsequent months, a decline in hyperexpanded clone frequencies was noted, and after one year, T-cell counts and TCRbeta diversity were mostly ascribed to newly produced T cells.

V is pared back by 6 bases and J by 6 bases, with 15 bases lying between the germline termini. Counted from cysteine to phenylalanine, this CDR3 has 13 amino acids. Kept here is only the CDR3 DNA, which spans 39 bases and is read in frame from base 1. CDR1 DFQATT and CDR2 SNEGSKA were looked up in the germline V gene (reference sequence). This specimen's treatment or condition label, per the study, means: allogeneic hematopoietic cell transplantation with graft depleted of TCRalphabeta T cells and CD19 B cells. The children who served as transplant recipients had been given grafts of TCRalphabeta/CD19-depleted allogeneic hematopoietic cells. The library was prepared using PCR. The listed sequencing device is Illumina HiSeq 2500. To normalize quantification of the TCRbeta repertoire, the TCR libraries were built with molecular barcoding that relied on unique molecular identifiers. TCRdb took the public reads, trimmed them with fastp at Q25, ran MiXCR for clone calling and kept in-frame beta chains. Rows merge per CDR3 protein into single entries with the most common DNA and genes. In this sample the table shows about 280,000 distinct CDR3 sequences, 9.5% to 13% of which occur a single time. Jointly, the top ten make up roughly a quarter of the sample.

The sample holds many counts of this clonotype. The specificity of this receptor is unknown. No much larger clonotype is one base removed from it; base qualities were not supplied. This sequence originates from a male patient between 2 and 10 years old who had a stem cell transplant for chronic granulomatous disease, so the T cells may come from the graft donor. The specimen comprised peripheral blood, sampled 180 days after TCRalphabeta/CD19-depleted stem cell transplant. In this chain, TRBV20-1 is recombined with TRBJ2-1; too little of a D gene remains to name it. The CDR3 is CSAPRVSRNEQFF. The DNA is TGCAGTGCCCCCCGAGTTAGCCGCAATGAGCAGTTCTTC.